This T cell receptor beta chain derives from a study of CD8 T cells in ankylosing spondylitis (dated by TCRdb to the late 2010s). Looking at the study overall: The study set out to find disease-linked TCR variants by profiling T cell receptor beta repertoires in ankylosing spondylitis patients and healthy donors. Peripheral blood was sampled, and synovial fluid was also collected from ankylosing spondylitis patients. In total, the full study cohort was made up of some 100 healthy donors and approximately 27 ankylosing spondylitis patients.

As for this clonotype: Its specific antigen is unknown. A much larger clone is a single base away; this may be a read error.

The study at large found these results: Blood from ankylosing spondylitis patients appeared to be characterized by a TCR beta motif composed of under 10 highly homologous amino acid variants. The disease-linked clones had a CD8+ phenotype and were found at relatively low frequencies in peripheral blood. Significant enrichment of the disease-linked clones was reported in matched synovial fluid samples from ankylosing spondylitis patients. Some motif variants were previously reported in synovial fluid and blood of reactive arthritis patients, suggesting common disease-initiation mechanisms.

This sample was sequenced with an Illumina HiSeq 2500. TCR beta libraries were prepared by quantitative 5'-RACE with molecular barcodes. Per the source publication's procedure: A new computational method based on a probabilistic model of VDJ rearrangement was used to identify disease-linked TCR variants. TCRdb's own reprocessing of the public reads used fastp at Q25 and MiXCR and kept productive beta chains. CDR3 protein sequences are deduplicated, and each keeps its most common genes and DNA. The V and J calls and clone size come from TCRdb's table, not from the authors' own analysis. The sample includes 150,000 to 200,000 distinct CDR3 sequences, with 13% observed a single time. Around 10% of the sample goes to the ten largest clones. V drops 4 bases and J drops 3 bases, leaving 16 bases in between. The CDR1 and CDR2 encoded by the germline V gene are MGHRA and YSYEKL. From cysteine to phenylalanine, the CDR3 is 16 amino acids long. This entry keeps only the CDR3 DNA: 48 bases, framed from base 1.

The sequence links TRBV4-1 to TRBJ1-5, with no confidently assigned D gene. Material: blood, either unsorted or a sorted T cell fraction (not recorded which). The TCR comes from a female donor with ankylosing spondylitis or in good health (not recorded which). The DNA sequence reads TGCGCCAGCAGCCCACCAGAGGAACTTATCAATCAGCCCCAGCATTTT. The resulting protein is CASSPPEELINQPQHF.